Sequencing of this TCR beta chain was carried out in a study of T cell repertoires in ileal Crohn's disease. Study as a whole: All patients had surgery for stricturing (61%) or penetrating (about 39%) disease. Study-level results: Sorted CD8 T cells held more high-frequency clones than CD4.

Comments on this clone: Its antigen is undetermined.

Measured with immunoSEQ multiplex PCR; TCRdb has only the in-frame clones, and not every one. The table includes roughly 15,000 clones, around 78% detected once. The sequence derives from an adult with Crohn's disease. The sequenced sample consisted of ileal tissue.

This chain's CDR3 is CASSSRGQGVLVDTQYF. CDR3 coding DNA: TGTGCCAGCAGCTCCCGGGGACAGGGGGTCTTGGTAGATACGCAGTATTTT. The V and J genes are TRBV14 and TRBJ2-3, with 11 bases aligning to TRBD1. The germline V gene has CDR1 SGHDN and CDR2 FVKESK. The CDR3 loop spans 17 amino acids. V lost 5 bases, J lost 5 bases, and 12 bases stayed unmatched.